This TCR beta chain was found in a study of cytotoxic CD8 clonotypes in ibrutinib-treated CLL. Study in general: Among the samples, the mean was about 270,000 productive templates and tens of thousands of productive rearrangements.

Profiled with immunoSEQ multiplex PCR; TCRdb holds only in-frame clones, not every one. The sample holds some 93,000 clones, approximately 78% seen once. About this clone: The target antigen is unknown.

Study-wide points: Contraction or stability on treatment characterized the public clonotypes, which were uncommon. Clonality went up at ibrutinib response and then declined back toward baseline at progression. Higher circulating CD8+ T-cell counts strongly accompanied higher baseline clonality, above age-matched healthy donors.

J gave up 4 bases and V 6 bases, and 5 bases lay outside the gene matches. The CDR3 covers 14 residues. Germline CDR1 SNHLY, CDR2 FYNNEI. The sequencing used PBMCs, collected after 12 months of ibrutinib treatment. V and J are TRBV2 and TRBJ1-4, with 7 bases that match TRBD1. The origin of this receptor is a human donor with chronic lymphocytic leukemia. CDR3 in amino acids: CASSRGQFNEKLFF. CDR3 in DNA: TGTGCCAGCAGCCGGGGACAGTTTAATGAAAAACTGTTTTTT.